This TCR beta chain derives from a study of EBV T-cell therapy then PD-1 blockade in nasopharyngeal carcinoma. Generated by immunoSEQ multiplex PCR, the TCRdb table keeps only in-frame clones and is missing some. The table records 15,000 to 20,000 clones, approximately 88% of them present only once. Treatment defined: AdE1-LMPpoly-expanded autologous EBV-specific T-cell therapy followed by anti-PD-1 nivolumab. As regards this clone: The antigen remains unidentified.

Trimming removed 2 bases from V and 0 bases from J; junction bases left unmatched: 10. The length of the CDR3 is 17 residues. Germline V gives CDR1 MNHEY, CDR2 SVGEGT. The TCR sequence derives from a man aged 40-49 years with nasopharyngeal carcinoma. The source material was CD8+ T cells from blood, sampled at day 0 from a patient whose treatment included autologous EBV-specific T cells and nivolumab. The genes are TRBV6-2 or TRBV6-3 and TRBJ2-7, with 7 bases identical to TRBD2. CDR3 in amino acids: CASSYPRGGGPSYEQYF. CDR3 sequence (DNA): TGTGCCAGCAGTTACCCGCGTGGCGGGGGACCCTCCTACGAGCAGTACTTC.